This T cell receptor (beta chain) was obtained from a study of Ad26.COV2.S vaccination and SARS-CoV-2 variants. Findings and caveats of the study: Measurements of TCR breadth and depth may have given underestimates of the total T cell responses. Vaccine recipients posted higher spike-specific TCR breadth than their placebo counterparts.

CDR1 is SGHDN, CDR2 FVKESK, per germline. The CDR3 is 14 amino acids. V dropped 2 bases and J dropped 3 bases, with 10 bases sitting between them. Details on this clone: What it recognizes is unknown.

The sample's treatment: about 20 received Ad26.COV2.S at low or high dose, single or two shots; about 5 received placebo; per-sample allocation not given. Sampling occurred on day 63 after the first vaccine or placebo injection. Data came from immunoSEQ multiplex PCR; TCRdb stores just in-frame clones and leaves some out. The data hold some 320,000 clones, with around 84% observed a single time. The V call is TRBV14, the J call TRBJ2-5, with D perhaps TRBD1 (5 bases). The TCR sequence derives from a person aged 18-60 years who received the Ad26.COV2.S COVID-19 vaccine or a placebo. The specimen comprised peripheral blood, sampled in a trial of Ad26.COV2.S vaccine versus placebo. CDR3 protein: CASSQPLREETQYF. The CDR3 DNA sequence: TGTGCCAGCAGCCAACCGCTCAGGGAAGAGACCCAGTACTTC.